Listed here are 32 T cell receptor beta chains from one sample, sequenced in a study of long-term antiretroviral therapy in people with HIV. With survey level as its setting, the immunoSEQ assay was v3.0. Clones were read by immunoSEQ multiplex PCR, and TCRdb kept only the in-frame ones, dropping some. Of about 20,000 clones listed, roughly 80% are singletons. The sample here was unsorted PBMCs, taken 2.9 years after starting antiretroviral therapy. The receptor set was obtained from a woman aged 25 to 39 with HIV.

V gene TRBV2 combines with J gene TRBJ1-2; unclear D gene. The CDR3 is 12 amino acids. Germline V gives CDR1 SNHLY, CDR2 FYNNEI. Deletions cut 1 base from V and 4 bases from J, with 4 bases between. This CDR3 reads CASSEGGYGYTF. The CDR3 DNA follows: TGTGCCAGCAGTGAAGGGGGCTATGGCTACACCTTC.

A few counts support this clone. The J gene is TRBJ2-2, the V gene TRBV19; tentatively, D is TRBD1 or TRBD2 (6 bases each). Germline lookup yields CDR1 LNHDA and CDR2 SQIVND (reference sequence). The CDR3 consists of 15 residues. The V end was cut by 1 base, the J end by 8 bases, with 14 bases between. The CDR3 coding sequence is TGTGCCAGTAGTATAGGGGCCGGGGGCAAGGGGGAGCTGTTTTTT. Translating gives CASSIGAGGKGELFF.

This clone was seen only a few times. The chain has TRBV7-8 and TRBJ2-7; possibly TRBD1 for D (5 bases). The CDR3 length is 13 residues. V was clipped by 1 base and J by 4 bases, with 8 bases between them. Per germline, CDR1 SGHVS and CDR2 FQNEAQ. The CDR3, as DNA: TGTGCCAGCAGCTTAGAGGCAGGGTACGAGCAGTACGTC. Translating it yields CASSLEAGYEQYV.

The V and J genes are TRBV5-1 and TRBJ1-4; D gene ambiguous. The CDR3 is 14 amino acids. CDR1 SGHRS and CDR2 YFSETQ come from the germline V gene. With 4 bases removed from V and 8 bases from J, the gap between germline ends came to 15 bases. This CDR3 reads CASSLANPTEKLFF. DNA of the CDR3: TGCGCCAGCAGCCTAGCGAACCCGACCGAAAAACTGTTTTTT. Variable domain in full (rest from reference TRBV5-1 and TRBJ1-4): KAGVTQTPRYLIKTRGQQVTLSCSPISGHRSVSWYQQTPGQGLQFLFEYFSETQRNKGNFPGRFSGRQFSNSRSEMNVSTLELGDSALYLCASSLANPTEKLFFGSGTQLSVL.

The CDR3: CASSPDRNYGYTF. CDR3 DNA sequence: TGTGCCAGCAGCCCGGACAGAAATTATGGCTACACCTTC. The V call is TRBV7-3, the J call TRBJ1-2; D possibly corresponds to TRBD1 (6 bases). Germline CDR1 is SGHTA and CDR2 is FQGTGA. V was clipped by 5 bases and J by 5 bases, with 12 bases between them. This CDR3 is built from 13 residues.

This sequence joins TRBV5-6 and TRBJ2-3, with TRBD1 identical over 7 bases. CDR1 and CDR2 from the germline V gene are SGHDT and YYEEEE. This CDR3 region has 14 residues. V trimming: 6 bases; J trimming: 3 bases; junction bases outside the gene matches: 7. DNA for the CDR3: TGTGCCAGCACCACAGGGGCAGGGACAGATACGCAGTATTTT. Translation: CASTTGAGTDTQYF. Complete variable domain (other parts from reference TRBV5-6 and TRBJ2-3): DAGVTQSPTHLIKTRGQQVTLRCSPKSGHDTVSWYQQALGQGPQFIFQYYEEEERQRGNFPDRFSGHQFPNYSSELNVNALLLGDSALYLCASTTGAGTDTQYFGPGTRLTVL.

This clone was recorded once. The chain combines TRBV4-1 with TRBJ2-5; D unresolved. Germline values: CDR1 MGHRA, CDR2 YSYEKL. V was cut by 0 bases and J by 2 bases, with 10 bases left in between. CDR3 length: 15 amino acids. CDR3 region: CASSQEFPVQETQYF. CDR3 DNA: TGCGCCAGCAGCCAAGAATTTCCAGTACAAGAGACCCAGTACTTC.

This rearrangement joins TRBV7-8 to TRBJ2-4; D is possibly TRBD2 (5 bases). Looked up from germline, CDR1 is SGHVS and CDR2 is FQNEAQ. This CDR3 has 13 residues. The V and J ends lost 2 bases and 6 bases respectively, with 8 bases between them. Here the CDR3 DNA reads TGTGCCAGCAGCTTACTAGCAGGAAACATTCAGTACTTC. Encoded protein: CASSLLAGNIQYF.

The genes are TRBV6-1 and TRBJ2-3; D unresolved. V lost 2 bases, J lost 4 bases, and 4 bases lay in between. There are 12 residues in the CDR3. The germline gives CDR1 MNHNS, CDR2 SASEGT. The CDR3 bases are TGTGCCAGCAGTGAACAGTCAGATACGCAGTATTTT. It yields the protein CASSEQSDTQYF.

The gene calls are TRBV5-5 and TRBJ2-7; a possible D gene is TRBD1 (5 bases). Trimming left V 1 base short and J 3 bases short, with 14 bases between. The V gene's germline CDR1 is SGHKS and CDR2 YYEKEE (reference sequence). The CDR3 length is 15 residues. The CDR3 DNA is TGTGCCAGCAGCTTGACAGGAACTCTTATCTACGAGCAGTACTTC. It specifies CASSLTGTLIYEQYF.

The chain employs TRBV4-1 and TRBJ1-3, with 10 bases aligning to TRBD1. Germline V gene lookup returns CDR1 MGHRA and CDR2 YSYEKL. The CDR3 sequence is 14 residues long. With V trimmed by 0 bases and J by 9 bases, 2 bases remained unmatched. CDR3 coding DNA: TGCGCCAGCAGCCAAGATGGGACAGGGGCCACCATATATTTT. Translated, it gives CASSQDGTGATIYF.

The CDR3 DNA sequence: TGCGCCAGCAGCCCAGGACCCCTGGGACTGCGGATGAACACTGAAGCTTTCTTT. It yields the protein CASSPGPLGLRMNTEAFF. V is TRBV4-1 and J is TRBJ1-1; perhaps TRBD1 as D (5 bases). The CDR3 sequence is 18 residues long. From germline, CDR1 is MGHRA and CDR2 YSYEKL. Trimming shortened V by 4 bases and J by 0 bases, and 21 bases separated the two germline ends.

The chain has TRBV14 and TRBJ2-3; D remains unclear. The CDR3 is made up of 14 amino acids. Trimming took off 1 base at V and 1 base at J, with 6 bases between the two ends. CDR1 SGHDN and CDR2 FVKESK come from the germline V gene. The CDR3 bases are TGTGCCAGCAGCCAAGTCCAGGGCACAGATACGCAGTATTTT. It yields the protein CASSQVQGTDTQYF.

The V and J genes are TRBV5-1 and TRBJ2-3; possible D gene TRBD1, 5 bases. The CDR3 extends over 13 amino acids. Per the germline V gene, CDR1 is SGHRS and CDR2 is YFSETQ. The V end lost 2 bases, the J end lost 4 bases, and 8 bases lay between the germline ends. The CDR3 region is CASSFRVADTQYF. In DNA, the CDR3 is TGCGCCAGCAGCTTCAGGGTTGCAGATACGCAGTATTTT.

The V call is TRBV6-5, the J call TRBJ2-1; D is perhaps TRBD2 (5 bases). CDR1 is MNHEY and CDR2 is SVGAGI in the germline V gene. V was cut by 2 bases and J by 6 bases, with 14 bases left in between. This CDR3 is built from 15 residues. The CDR3 coding sequence is TGTGCCAGCAGTTACGCCTATTCCGGGGTCAATGAGCAGTTCTTC. This codes for CASSYAYSGVNEQFF.

The chain couples TRBV27 to TRBJ1-1; D call uncertain. In germline, CDR1 is MNHEY, CDR2 SMNVEV (reference sequence). This CDR3 has 16 amino acids. The germline V and J ends were trimmed by 3 bases and 1 base, with 15 bases remaining between them. The CDR3 nucleotides read TGTGCCAGCAGTTTCTTCGTTGGATCGAAGAACACTGAAGCTTTCTTT. Its protein is CASSFFVGSKNTEAFF.

This clone was seen only a few times. The V call is TRBV19, the J call TRBJ1-5, with 7 bases that match TRBD1. CDR1 LNHDA and CDR2 SQIVND come from the germline V gene (reference sequence). V was clipped by 2 bases and J by 7 bases; unmatched bases: 5. This CDR3 is built from 14 residues. CDR3 DNA: TGTGCCAGTAGTATATCAGGGGGGAACCAGCCCCAGCATTTT. It codes for CASSISGGNQPQHF.

The chain employs TRBV6-1 and TRBJ2-5, with D perhaps matching TRBD1 or TRBD2 (5 bases each). The CDR3 has 14 amino acids. Trimming cost V 3 bases and J 7 bases, with 15 bases left between them. The germline CDR1 and CDR2 sequences are MNHNS and SASEGT. CDR3 DNA: TGTGCCAGCAGTGATAGTGTCGTTGGGGGGACCCAGTACTTC. This codes for CASSDSVVGGTQYF.

The CDR3 loop reads CASSETGGSGKLFF. The DNA of the CDR3 is TGTGCCAGCAGTGAAACAGGGGGCTCGGGAAAACTGTTTTTT. The chain uses TRBV2 and TRBJ1-4; 9 bases fit TRBD1. The CDR3 loop spans 14 amino acids. Trimming at V came to 2 bases and at J to 10 bases, leaving 5 bases not matched to a gene. Germline lookup yields CDR1 SNHLY and CDR2 FYNNEI.

V is TRBV11-3 and J is TRBJ1-3; D is possibly TRBD1 (5 bases). V was pared by 3 bases and J by 0 bases, with 9 bases between. The CDR3 covers 15 residues. CDR1 SGHNT and CDR2 YENEEA come from the germline V gene. The CDR3 nucleotides are TGTGCCAGCAGCTTTGGGGCGAACTCTGGAAACACCATATATTTT. It yields the protein CASSFGANSGNTIYF. The full variable domain, with the rest looked up from reference TRBV11-3 and TRBJ1-3, is EAGVVQSPRYKIIEKKQPVAFWCNPISGHNTLYWYLQNLGQGPELLIRYENEEAVDDSQLPKDRFSAERLKGVDSTLKIQPAELGDSAVYLCASSFGANSGNTIYFGEGSWLTVV.

This chain uses TRBV11-2 with TRBJ1-2, with D perhaps TRBD1 (5 bases). Germline V lookup: CDR1 SGHAT, CDR2 FQNNGV. Trimming shortened V by 2 bases and J by 4 bases, and 20 bases separated the two germline ends. This CDR3 has 17 residues. The CDR3 reads CASSLPSQQGTTYGYTF. In DNA form, the CDR3 reads TGTGCCAGCAGCTTACCGTCCCAGCAAGGGACCACCTATGGCTACACCTTC.

This clone was found a few times. This sequence joins TRBV25-1 and TRBJ2-1; no clear D. CDR1 and CDR2 (germline): MGHDK, SYGVNS. The CDR3 is made up of 11 amino acids. The V and J ends lost 0 bases and 10 bases respectively, with 4 bases between them. The CDR3 reads CASSEYGEQFF. The CDR3 DNA reads as TGTGCCAGCAGTGAATACGGGGAGCAGTTCTTC.

The chain carries TRBV15 and TRBJ2-7, with a possible D match to TRBD2 (6 bases). Deletions cut 1 base from V and 0 bases from J, with 22 bases between. CDR1 and CDR2 (germline): LNHNV, YYDKDF (reference sequence). The CDR3 is 19 amino acids. The CDR3 bases are TGTGCCACCAGCAGAGCAGGAGACGCCGGGAGACCGTCCTCCTACGAGCAGTACTTC. It encodes CATSRAGDAGRPSSYEQYF.

This clone was picked up one time. The CDR3 reads CASSLTGLPGNTIYF. The CDR3 DNA follows: TGTGCCAGCAGTCTCACGGGCCTCCCTGGAAACACCATATATTTT. This chain uses TRBV27 with TRBJ1-3; no clear D. Trimming cost V 5 bases and J 2 bases, with 13 bases left between them. The CDR3 is made up of 15 amino acids. Germline values: CDR1 MNHEY, CDR2 SMNVEV (reference sequence).

This clone appeared a few times. The V call is TRBV19, the J call TRBJ1-2; D remains ambiguous. CDR3 size: 12 residues. In germline, CDR1 is LNHDA, CDR2 SQIVND (reference sequence). V shed 6 bases and J shed 10 bases, with 15 bases lying between them. The DNA of the CDR3 is TGTGCCAGTAGATTGGGAGCCGCCCTCTACACCTTC. This sequence encodes CASRLGAALYTF.

V usage is TRBV6-6 and J usage is TRBJ1-1, with a tentative D call TRBD1 (6 bases). Germline V gene data show CDR1 as MNHNY and CDR2 as SVGAGI (reference sequence). The CDR3 consists of 13 residues. Between the trimmed V and J ends, which lost 2 bases and 3 bases, there was a span of 7 bases. CDR3 in amino acids: CASSYRGDTEAFF. The CDR3 DNA sequence: TGTGCCAGCAGTTACAGGGGGGACACTGAAGCTTTCTTT.

The J gene is TRBJ1-3, the V gene TRBV14; D gene unclear. Germline V gene data show CDR1 as SGHDN and CDR2 as FVKESK. V was clipped by 4 bases and J by 0 bases, with 10 bases between them. The CDR3 runs to 15 residues. The CDR3 sequence: CASSRLGSSGNTIYF. The CDR3 region has the DNA TGTGCCAGCAGCCGCCTTGGGAGCTCTGGAAACACCATATATTTT.

This chain uses TRBV4-1 with TRBJ1-1; D not certain. This CDR3 comprises 17 residues. Trimming left V 1 base short and J 4 bases short, with 19 bases between. Germline V gene data show CDR1 as MGHRA and CDR2 as YSYEKL. The chain's CDR3 is CASSQAHSGPSGTEAFF. In DNA form, the CDR3 reads TGCGCCAGCAGCCAAGCTCACTCCGGGCCTTCGGGCACTGAAGCTTTCTTT.

The chain has TRBV9 and TRBJ1-1; D gene ambiguous. The V end lost 4 bases, the J end lost 4 bases, and 11 bases lay between the germline ends. This CDR3 has 13 amino acids. Germline lookup yields CDR1 SGDLS and CDR2 YYNGEE. The CDR3 nucleotides read TGTGCCAGCAGCTTAGGCGGGGTCACTGAAGCTTTCTTT. Protein product: CASSLGGVTEAFF. The whole variable domain, filled in from reference TRBV9 and TRBJ1-1, reads DSGVTQTPKHLITATGQRVTLRCSPRSGDLSVYWYQQSLDQGLQFLIQYYNGEERAKGNILERFSAQQFPDLHSELNLSSLELGDSALYFCASSLGGVTEAFFGQGTRLTVV.

This clone was detected a few times. The J gene is TRBJ1-2, the V gene TRBV6-1; D is perhaps TRBD1 (6 bases). Trimming left V 4 bases short and J 6 bases short, with 21 bases between. Germline loops: CDR1 MNHNS, CDR2 SASEGT. The CDR3 runs to 16 residues. The CDR3 loop is CASSAPGGSWFHGYTF. In DNA form, the CDR3 reads TGTGCCAGCAGTGCACCCGGGGGCTCGTGGTTTCATGGCTACACCTTC.

The chain combines TRBV28 with TRBJ2-7, with D tentatively TRBD1 (5 bases). This CDR3 has 16 residues. Per the germline V gene, CDR1 is MDHEN and CDR2 is SYDVKM. Deletions cut 3 bases from V and 1 base from J, with 16 bases between. The DNA for the CDR3 is TGTGCCAGCAGTTTTCCCCCTGACAGACGATCCTACGAGCAGTACTTC. Its translation: CASSFPPDRRSYEQYF. The entire variable domain, with the rest obtained from reference TRBV28 and TRBJ2-7, is as follows: DVKVTQSSRYLVKRTGEKVFLECVQDMDHENMFWYRQDPGLGLRLIYFSYDVKMKEKGDIPEGYSVSREKKERFSLILESASTNQTSMYLCASSFPPDRRSYEQYFGPGTRLTVT.

This chain links TRBV11-3 with TRBJ1-1; D uncertain. The CDR3 totals 15 residues. The V end was cut by 5 bases, the J end by 4 bases, with 17 bases between. Germline V CDR1 and CDR2: SGHNT, YENEEA. The chain's CDR3 is CASSPGRMPGTEAFF. As DNA, the CDR3 is TGTGCCAGCAGCCCCGGAAGGATGCCGGGCACTGAAGCTTTCTTT.